The 32 T cell receptor beta chains presented below share a single source sample, sequenced in a study of shared clonotypes between healthy human individuals. Here immunoSEQ multiplex PCR was the method, and the copy in TCRdb shows in-frame clones only, minus some. The profile shows some 530,000 clones, approximately 82% of them singletons. Material for sequencing was PBMCs. Receptors originate from a woman between 35 and 50 years old in good health. Some clones in this sample may be carry-over from other donors' samples.

This sequence joins TRBV6-1 and TRBJ1-4; no firm D call. Germline V gives CDR1 MNHNS, CDR2 SASEGT. V lost 5 bases to trimming and J lost 4 bases, with 11 bases between them. The CDR3 spans 14 residues. The CDR3 sequence: CASSNSINNEKLFF. Here the CDR3 DNA reads TGTGCCAGCAGTAACTCTATTAATAATGAAAAACTGTTTTTT.

Points on this clone: Different DNA sequences within this sample yield the same CDR3. The chain uses TRBV2 and TRBJ2-5; D uncertain. Germline CDR1 and CDR2: SNHLY and FYNNEI. V dropped 4 bases and J dropped 4 bases, with 4 bases sitting between them. The CDR3 totals 11 residues. CDR3 DNA: TGTGCCAGCAGTGGAGGAGAGACCCAGTACTTC. This codes for CASSGGETQYF. Using reference TRBV2 and TRBJ2-5 for the parts outside the CDR3, the full variable domain is EPEVTQTPSHQVTQMGQEVILRCVPISNHLYFYWYRQILGQKVEFLVSFYNNEISEKSEIFDDQFSVERPDGSNFTLKIRSTKLEDSAMYFCASSGGETQYFGPGTRLLVL.

The rearrangement uses TRBV7-9 and TRBJ1-2; 7 nucleotides line up with TRBD1. Germline CDR1 and CDR2: SEHNR and FQNEAQ (reference sequence). There are 14 residues in the CDR3. J was trimmed by 6 bases and V by 5 bases; bases with no gene match: 9. The CDR3: CASSTGTAIHGYTF. CDR3 DNA: TGTGCCAGCAGCACCGGGACAGCGATCCATGGCTACACCTTC.

This sequence joins TRBV5-1 and TRBJ1-2; 9 bases match TRBD1. The junction had 12 bases not matched to a gene; V was cut back by 4 bases and J by 8 bases. This CDR3 region has 15 residues. Per the germline V gene, CDR1 is SGHRS and CDR2 is YFSETQ. CDR3 DNA: TGCGCCAGCAGCGATCCGGGACAGGGTATGGCAGGCTACACCTTC. This encodes CASSDPGQGMAGYTF.

This rearrangement joins TRBV6-1 to TRBJ2-7; weak D call: TRBD1 (6 bases). The CDR3 consists of 13 residues. From germline, CDR1 is MNHNS and CDR2 SASEGT. Trimming took off 10 bases at V and 6 bases at J, with 19 bases between the two ends. CDR3 bases: TGTGCCACTTCGGACAGTTCACCCTCCGAGCAGTACTTC. This translates into CATSDSSPSEQYF.

The chain joins TRBV28 to TRBJ2-7; TRBD2 agrees at 11 bases. This CDR3 is 13 amino acids long. Trimming cost V 6 bases and J 3 bases; bases outside gene matches: 1. Per germline, CDR1 MDHEN and CDR2 SYDVKM. CDR3 amino acids: CASRLAGVYEQYF. In DNA, the CDR3 is TGTGCCAGCAGACTAGCGGGAGTCTACGAGCAGTACTTC.

CDR3 nucleotides: TGTGCCAGCAGCGAAACTAGCGGGAGTTTCTACAATGAGCAGTTCTTC. Its translation is CASSETSGSFYNEQFF. The chain joins TRBV9 to TRBJ2-1, with TRBD2 matching 11 bases. Germline V gene data show CDR1 as SGDLS and CDR2 as YYNGEE. V was pared by 3 bases and J by 3 bases, with 5 bases of the junction left unmatched. The length of the CDR3 is 16 residues.

The chain joins TRBV7-9 to TRBJ2-7; the D is unclear. The CDR3 loop spans 16 amino acids. The V gene lost 3 bases and the J gene lost 5 bases, with 20 bases spanning the gap. Germline CDR1 and CDR2: SEHNR and FQNEAQ (reference sequence). The DNA of the CDR3 is TGTGCCAGCAGCTTCTTCCCGGACCCGAAGTACGACGAGCAGTACTTC. This gives the protein CASSFFPDPKYDEQYF.

This clone has a handful of counts. V usage is TRBV9 and J usage is TRBJ2-3; D gene unclear. The length of the CDR3 is 13 residues. Deletions cut 4 bases from V and 0 bases from J, with 6 bases between. CDR1 is SGDLS, CDR2 YYNGEE, per germline. CDR3 residues: CASSPTSTDTQYF. CDR3 nucleotides: TGTGCCAGCAGCCCCACTAGCACAGATACGCAGTATTTT.

The chain combines TRBV2 with TRBJ1-4, with TRBD1 matching 8 bases. The CDR3 has 16 amino acids. Germline loops: CDR1 SNHLY, CDR2 FYNNEI. J gave up 0 bases and V 6 bases, and 6 bases lay outside the gene matches. The CDR3: CASRPRTGTTNEKLFF. CDR3 sequence (DNA): TGTGCCAGCAGGCCCCGGACAGGGACAACTAATGAAAAACTGTTTTTT.

V usage is TRBV18 and J usage is TRBJ1-5, with 7 bases matching TRBD1. Trimming cost V 5 bases and J 5 bases; bases outside gene matches: 6. Germline assignment: CDR1 KGHSH and CDR2 LQKENI. The CDR3 extends over 14 amino acids. The CDR3 DNA follows: TGTGCCAGCTCAAAAGGGGGCATGGATCAGCCCCAGCATTTT. Its protein is CASSKGGMDQPQHF. Full variable domain (missing parts from reference TRBV18 and TRBJ1-5): NAGVMQNPRHLVRRRGQEARLRCSPMKGHSHVYWYRQLPEEGLKFMVYLQKENIIDESGMPKERFSAEFPKEGPSILRIQQVVRGDSAAYFCASSKGGMDQPQHFGDGTRLSIL.

The CDR3 bases are TGTGCCAGCAGTGACCTACTAGCGCGAGGGCAGTTCTTC. It encodes CASSDLLARGQFF. The gene calls are TRBV6-1 and TRBJ2-1; 7 bases align to TRBD2. V gave up 3 bases and J gave up 12 bases; unmatched junction bases: 8. This CDR3 is 13 amino acids long. From germline, CDR1 is MNHNS and CDR2 SASEGT.

This clone was picked up one time. The rearrangement uses TRBV7-2 and TRBJ2-1; 13 bases fit TRBD2. Trimming took 4 bases from V and 6 from J; bases not matched to a gene: 9. Germline V gives CDR1 SGHTA, CDR2 FQGNSA. The CDR3 extends over 17 amino acids. CDR3 region: CASSSRTSGSRGNEQFF. In nucleotides, the CDR3 is TGTGCCAGCAGCTCTAGGACTAGCGGGAGCAGGGGCAATGAGCAGTTCTTC.

Of note for this clone: Other DNA sequences in the sample encode the same CDR3. This sequence joins TRBV5-4 and TRBJ1-5; possible D gene TRBD1, 5 bases. This CDR3 has 13 amino acids. Trimming shortened V by 0 bases and J by 5 bases, and 6 bases separated the two germline ends. Germline lookup yields CDR1 SGHNT and CDR2 YYREEE (reference sequence). The CDR3 sequence: CASSLGGDQPQHF. CDR3 nucleotides: TGTGCCAGCAGCTTGGGAGGGGATCAGCCCCAGCATTTT.

J is TRBJ1-3 and V is TRBV10-2; no clear D gene. Trimming left V 0 bases short and J 1 base short, with 1 base between. The CDR3 runs to 13 residues. Germline V gives CDR1 WSHSY, CDR2 SAAADI. CDR3 protein: CASSESSGNTIYF. The CDR3, as DNA: TGCGCCAGCAGTGAGTCGTCTGGAAACACCATATATTTT.

On this clone itself: A much larger clone is a single base away; this may be a read error. Other DNA sequences of this sample code for an identical CDR3. The chain combines TRBV28 with TRBJ2-7; D unresolved. The CDR3 length is 10 residues. Germline V gene sequence: CDR1 MDHEN, CDR2 SYDVKM. Trimming took 5 bases from V and 2 from J, leaving 1 base between them. The CDR3 here is CASSTYEQYF. DNA for the CDR3: TGTGCCAGCAGTACCTACGAGCAGTACTTC.

The CDR3 DNA follows: TGTGCCAGCAGCCCCCGGAGGGATGTGAGTGGGGCCAACGTCCTGACTTTC. Translation gives CASSPRRDVSGANVLTF. The V and J genes are TRBV7-8 and TRBJ2-6, with D possibly being TRBD2 (6 bases). CDR1 is SGHVS, CDR2 FQNEAQ, per germline. This CDR3 has 17 amino acids. The ends were cut back, 5 bases at V and 3 bases at J, with 17 bases in the middle.

The chain couples TRBV10-2 to TRBJ2-3; 8 nucleotides align to TRBD1. The CDR3 length is 15 residues. Germline V lookup: CDR1 WSHSY, CDR2 SAAADI. V shed 6 bases and J 1 base; nucleotides not matched to a gene: 6. CDR3 residues: CASRRRGQRTDTQYF. For the CDR3, the DNA is TGCGCCAGCAGACGCAGGGGGCAACGCACAGATACGCAGTATTTT.

With regard to this clone: Given a much more abundant clone one base away, this may be a read error. Other DNA sequences from this sample encode an identical CDR3 as well. The rearrangement links TRBV6-1 to TRBJ1-1; D may be TRBD1 (5 bases). Trimming pared 2 bases from V and 11 bases from J, leaving 18 bases between. The CDR3 has 14 residues. Germline V gene lookup returns CDR1 MNHNS and CDR2 SASEGT. CDR3 sequence reads: CASSERGSTLGAFF. In DNA form, the CDR3 reads TGTGCCAGCAGTGAAAGGGGCTCGACCCTGGGGGCTTTCTTT.

The chain recombines TRBV7-2 with TRBJ2-3; D not certain. Germline V lookup: CDR1 SGHTA, CDR2 FQGNSA. The CDR3 consists of 13 residues. V was cut by 5 bases and J by 2 bases, with 8 bases left in between. This chain's CDR3 is CASSGYSTDTQYF. The CDR3 region has the DNA TGTGCCAGCAGCGGCTACTCCACAGATACGCAGTATTTT.

The CDR3 region is CASSDGGNTGELFF. The CDR3 DNA reads as TGTGCCAGCAGTGACGGCGGGAACACCGGGGAGCTGTTTTTT. This chain uses TRBV2 with TRBJ2-2; no firm D call. Per germline, CDR1 SNHLY and CDR2 FYNNEI. Trimming took 3 bases from V and 1 from J, leaving 6 bases between them. The CDR3 extends over 14 amino acids.

A few counts support this clone. The chain employs TRBV30 and TRBJ1-1, with TRBD1 identical over 7 bases. In germline, CDR1 is GTSNPN, CDR2 SVGIG (reference sequence). The J segment lost 0 bases and the V segment lost 3 bases, leaving 7 bases of the junction unmatched. The CDR3 has 15 amino acids. CDR3 residues: CAWSKGQAMNTEAFF. The CDR3 DNA follows: TGTGCCTGGAGCAAAGGACAGGCCATGAACACTGAAGCTTTCTTT.

The chain recombines TRBV28 with TRBJ2-2; D gene uncertain. The length of the CDR3 is 12 residues. Trimming left V 7 bases short and J 5 bases short, with 8 bases between. Germline V lookup: CDR1 MDHEN, CDR2 SYDVKM. CDR3 residues: CASNRWTGELFF. The CDR3 DNA follows: TGTGCCAGCAATCGTTGGACCGGGGAGCTGTTTTTT.

This clone turned up a few times. J is TRBJ1-1 and V is TRBV4-1; the D is unclear. V was pared by 2 bases and J by 3 bases, with 4 bases between. This CDR3 spans 12 amino acids. The germline gives CDR1 MGHRA, CDR2 YSYEKL. The CDR3 DNA reads as TGCGCCAGCAGCCAAATGTACACTGAAGCTTTCTTT. Its translation: CASSQMYTEAFF.

V is TRBV5-6 and J is TRBJ1-1; D not resolved. V was clipped by 0 bases and J by 5 bases, with 8 bases between them. CDR1 SGHDT and CDR2 YYEEEE come from the germline V gene. CDR3 length: 13 amino acids. The CDR3 region has the DNA TGTGCCAGCAGCTTGGAAAGGGAGACTGAAGCTTTCTTT. It translates to CASSLERETEAFF.

V and J are TRBV6-6 and TRBJ1-1; D remains unclear. Per the germline V gene, CDR1 is MNHNY and CDR2 is SVGAGI (reference sequence). This CDR3 spans 13 amino acids. Trimming shortened V by 5 bases and J by 1 base, and 8 bases separated the two germline ends. The CDR3 is CASSEHGNTEAFF. CDR3 bases: TGTGCCAGCAGTGAGCACGGGAACACTGAAGCTTTCTTT.

On this clone itself: Additional DNA sequences in this sample encode the identical CDR3. V usage is TRBV7-2 and J usage is TRBJ2-5; TRBD2 matches 9 bases. V lost 2 bases and J lost 5; bases outside the gene matches: 3. Germline CDR1 and CDR2: SGHTA and FQGNSA. This CDR3 region has 14 residues. CDR3 nucleotides: TGTGCCAGCAGCTTAAGGGCGGGAGGGGAGACCCAGTACTTC. Protein product: CASSLRAGGETQYF.

This chain links TRBV2 with TRBJ2-1; D is perhaps TRBD1 or TRBD2 (6 bases each). This CDR3 has 16 residues. Trimming stripped 5 bases from V and 3 bases from J, with 17 bases between. Germline V gene data show CDR1 as SNHLY and CDR2 as FYNNEI. This chain's CDR3 is CASSPPGGGVYNEQFF. CDR3 bases: TGTGCCAGCAGTCCCCCTGGGGGCGGGGTCTACAATGAGCAGTTCTTC.

This chain joins TRBV28 and TRBJ2-7; D perhaps matches TRBD1 (6 bases). Germline V CDR1 and CDR2: MDHEN, SYDVKM. The CDR3 has 14 residues. V dropped 2 bases and J dropped 2 bases, with 10 bases sitting between them. The CDR3, as DNA: TGTGCCAGCAGTTTACAGGGGCCGACCTACGAGCAGTACTTC. Residues: CASSLQGPTYEQYF.

This clone was found many times. The V call is TRBV10-3, the J call TRBJ2-3, with 7 bases matching TRBD2. Germline CDR1 is ENHRY and CDR2 is SYGVKD. V lost 6 bases to trimming and J lost 1 base; unmatched junction nucleotides: 7. CDR3 size: 15 residues. The CDR3 DNA reads TGTGCCATCAGAGAGACTAGCCTTGGCACAGATACGCAGTATTTT. It specifies CAIRETSLGTDTQYF.

The V and J genes are TRBV19 and TRBJ2-2, with TRBD1 identical over 7 bases. The ends lost 2 bases at V and 6 bases at J; junction bases unmatched: 6. The CDR3 is 15 amino acids. Germline V gene sequence: CDR1 LNHDA, CDR2 SQIVND (reference sequence). The CDR3 loop is CASSISPTGAGELFF. As DNA, the CDR3 is TGTGCCAGTAGTATATCCCCCACAGGGGCCGGGGAGCTGTTTTTT.

For this clone: A read error may account for a junction end that differs from germline. The chain links TRBV7-7 to TRBJ2-1; 11 bases fit TRBD2. Germline V gene lookup returns CDR1 SSHAT and CDR2 FNYEAQ (reference sequence). The CDR3 spans 15 residues. In DNA, the CDR3 is TGTGCTAGCAGCCTGCTAGCGGGAGGTTACAATGAGCAGTTCTTC. This encodes CASSLLAGGYNEQFF.